A single sample gave rise to the 14 T cell receptor beta chains below, sequenced in a study of cytomegalovirus exposure and HLA in healthy donors. Clones were sequenced by immunoSEQ multiplex PCR, and TCRdb holds only the in-frame ones, with some missing. The data show about 350,000 clones, roughly 87% seen once. The sequenced sample was PBMCs. The source of these receptors is a young woman in good health and CMV-seropositive.

The chain uses TRBV6-5 and TRBJ2-5, with a weak D call TRBD2 (6 bases). The CDR3 spans 15 residues. The germline CDR1 and CDR2 sequences are MNHEY and SVGAGI. The V end was cut by 4 bases, the J end by 2 bases, with 14 bases between. The CDR3 coding sequence is TGTGCCAGCAGTTGGATGGGGGGAACTCAAGAGACCCAGTACTTC. It translates to CASSWMGGTQETQYF.

A word on this clone: Distinct nucleotide sequences in the sample also encode this CDR3. The rearrangement joins TRBV28 to TRBJ2-7, with unresolved D. Germline values: CDR1 MDHEN, CDR2 SYDVKM. Trimming took off 2 bases at V and 4 bases at J, with 3 bases between the two ends. This CDR3 region has 11 residues. The CDR3 is CASSLNYEQYF. The CDR3 coding sequence is TGTGCCAGCAGTTTAAATTACGAGCAGTACTTC.

J is TRBJ2-1 and V is TRBV5-1; no clear D gene. The CDR3 extends over 13 amino acids. Germline assignment: CDR1 SGHRS and CDR2 YFSETQ. The V end was cut by 0 bases, the J end by 3 bases, with 4 bases between. The CDR3 DNA follows: TGCGCCAGCAGCTTGGGGGACTACAATGAGCAGTTCTTC. Translated, it gives CASSLGDYNEQFF.

The V gene is TRBV7-9, the J gene TRBJ2-6, with D unresolved. The CDR3 is 14 residues long. Germline loops: CDR1 SEHNR, CDR2 FQNEAQ (reference sequence). The V end was cut by 3 bases, the J end by 2 bases, with 5 bases between. CDR3 DNA sequence: TGTGCCAGCAGCTTTTGGACTGGGGCCAACGTCCTGACTTTC. Residues: CASSFWTGANVLTF. The variable domain in full, completed from reference TRBV7-9 and TRBJ2-6, reads DTGVSQNPRHKITKRGQNVTFRCDPISEHNRLYWYRQTLGQGPEFLTYFQNEAQLEKSRLLSDRFSAERPKGSFSTLEIQRTEQGDSAMYLCASSFWTGANVLTFGAGSRLTVL.

The rearrangement joins TRBV5-1 to TRBJ2-3; D uncertain. Germline lookup yields CDR1 SGHRS and CDR2 YFSETQ. The V end was cut by 4 bases, the J end by 2 bases, with 11 bases between. The length of the CDR3 is 14 residues. The CDR3 region has the DNA TGCGCCAGCAGCCTGGGAACTACCACAGATACGCAGTATTTT. Its translation: CASSLGTTTDTQYF.

This chain links TRBV5-6 with TRBJ2-5; 11 bases fit TRBD2. Germline CDR1 is SGHDT and CDR2 is YYEEEE. The CDR3 length is 16 residues. V was clipped by 2 bases and J by 5 bases; unmatched bases: 8. This CDR3 reads CASSLNRLAGFETQYF. The CDR3 nucleotides are TGTGCCAGCAGCTTAAATAGACTAGCGGGATTCGAGACCCAGTACTTC.

A single count supports this clone. The rearrangement links TRBV30 to TRBJ1-3; D uncertain. The ends were cut back, 2 bases at V and 0 bases at J, with 2 bases in the middle. CDR3 length: 12 residues. Per the germline V gene, CDR1 is GTSNPN and CDR2 is SVGIG (reference sequence). CDR3 amino acids: CAWSFSGNTIYF. As DNA, the CDR3 is TGTGCCTGGAGTTTCTCTGGAAACACCATATATTTT.

The chain combines TRBV5-4 with TRBJ2-1; D is perhaps TRBD2 (6 bases). This CDR3 has 15 residues. V shed 0 bases and J shed 9 bases, with 16 bases lying between them. Germline loops: CDR1 SGHNT, CDR2 YYREEE (reference sequence). CDR3 nucleotides: TGTGCCAGCAGCTTGGAAACTCCGGGACTTGGTGAGCAGTTCTTC. Translating it yields CASSLETPGLGEQFF.

The CDR3 coding sequence is TGCGCCAGCAGTGTCGTTCAGCTCTCCAATGAGCAGTTCTTC. This gives the protein CASSVVQLSNEQFF. The chain combines TRBV5-1 with TRBJ2-1; D is ambiguous. This CDR3 is built from 14 residues. The germline gives CDR1 SGHRS, CDR2 YFSETQ. Trimming shortened V by 5 bases and J by 6 bases, and 15 bases separated the two germline ends.

V and J are TRBV27 and TRBJ2-7; 8 nucleotides match TRBD2. The CDR3 is 16 residues long. Trimming cost V 1 base and J 7 bases; bases outside gene matches: 12. Germline values: CDR1 MNHEY, CDR2 SMNVEV (reference sequence). In nucleotides, the CDR3 is TGTGCCAGCAGTTTATTAAACGGGAGGGCCTCGGGGGAGCAGTACTTC. It codes for CASSLLNGRASGEQYF.

The V gene is TRBV5-1, the J gene TRBJ2-1; 8 nucleotides align to TRBD2. Trimming took 0 bases from V and 4 from J; bases not matched to a gene: 3. Germline CDR1 and CDR2: SGHRS and YFSETQ. This CDR3 comprises 15 residues. As DNA, the CDR3 is TGCGCCAGCAGCTTGGGGGCGGGAGGTTACAATGAGCAGTTCTTC. Its protein product is CASSLGAGGYNEQFF. Looking up the rest from reference TRBV5-1 and TRBJ2-1 gives the full variable domain: KAGVTQTPRYLIKTRGQQVTLSCSPISGHRSVSWYQQTPGQGLQFLFEYFSETQRNKGNFPGRFSGRQFSNSRSEMNVSTLELGDSALYLCASSLGAGGYNEQFFGPGTRLTVL.

The chain links TRBV18 to TRBJ2-1; 7 nucleotides agree with TRBD2. CDR3 length: 15 residues. The junction had 7 bases not matched to a gene; V was cut back by 5 bases and J by 3 bases. The germline gives CDR1 KGHSH, CDR2 LQKENI. The CDR3 region has the DNA TGTGCCAGCTCAGGAGGGACGGGAGGCTACAATGAGCAGTTCTTC. It codes for CASSGGTGGYNEQFF.

The CDR3 nucleotides are TGTGCCAGCAGCTTGGACAGGGGAACCTACGAGCAGTACTTC. Residues: CASSLDRGTYEQYF. The chain uses TRBV7-2 and TRBJ2-7; 9 bases fit TRBD1. The CDR3 has 14 residues. The germline gives CDR1 SGHTA, CDR2 FQGNSA. With 3 bases clipped from V and 2 bases from J, the junction kept 2 bases outside the gene matches.

This chain connects TRBV6-6 to TRBJ1-3, with D possibly TRBD1 on 6 matching bases. The germline V and J ends were trimmed by 6 bases and 7 bases, with 13 bases remaining between them. Germline values: CDR1 MNHNY, CDR2 SVGAGI (reference sequence). This CDR3 comprises 13 residues. DNA for the CDR3: TGTGCCAGCAGACCGGACAGTTGGAACACCATATATTTT. Translated: CASRPDSWNTIYF.